This record looks at one T cell receptor (beta chain) sequence and its context. Its antigen is still unknown. Reverse transcription used about 0.45 to 1 ug RNA and random hexamers. The TCR beta CDR3 was amplified by immunoSEQ multiplex PCR across 54 Vbeta, 13 Jbeta. Each CDR3 protein is one row after TCRdb ran MiXCR on the immunoSEQ multiplex PCR reads. The sample gives 250,000 or so distinct CDR3 sequences, 90% to 95% of which show up once; around 0.07% is in the top ten. This sample was taken from a study of CD8 T cells in Susac syndrome. Study observations and caveats: The study conceded that relatively few individuals underwent its TCR sequencing and HLA analysis.

The sequenced target, TCR beta, came from blood CD8+ and CD4+ T cells. Included as multiple sclerosis controls were treatment-naive patients who had stable or active relapsing-remitting disease. This CDR3 region has 16 residues. V was clipped by 3 bases and J by 6 bases, with 17 bases between them. The chain recombines TRBV23-1 with TRBJ2-2; D assignment may be TRBD1 or TRBD2 (5 bases each). TRBV23-1 qualifies as an ORF whose function is uncertain. This TCR was sampled from a human donor with multiple sclerosis. Sequenced input: CD4+ T cells from PBMCs. The CDR3 reads CASSHHLGTRAGELFF. The CDR3 DNA reads as TGCGCCAGCAGTCATCACCTCGGGACGAGGGCCGGGGAGCTGTTTTTT.